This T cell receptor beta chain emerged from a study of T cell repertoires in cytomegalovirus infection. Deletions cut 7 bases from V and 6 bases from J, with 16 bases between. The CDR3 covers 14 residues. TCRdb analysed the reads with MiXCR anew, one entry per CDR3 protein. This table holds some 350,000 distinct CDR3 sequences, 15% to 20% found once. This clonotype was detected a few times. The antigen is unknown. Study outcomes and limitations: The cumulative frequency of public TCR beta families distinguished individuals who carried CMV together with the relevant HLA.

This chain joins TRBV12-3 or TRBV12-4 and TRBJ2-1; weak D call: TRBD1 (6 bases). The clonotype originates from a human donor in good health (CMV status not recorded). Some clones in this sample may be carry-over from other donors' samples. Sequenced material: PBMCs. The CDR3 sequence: CASKMSRGGNEQFF. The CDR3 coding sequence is TGTGCCAGCAAAATGTCTAGAGGGGGCAATGAGCAGTTCTTC.